These 18 T cell receptor beta chains share one sample of origin, sequenced in a study of T cell changes during pregnancy in multiple sclerosis. Using immunoSEQ multiplex PCR, the repertoire was profiled, and TCRdb retains in-frame clones only, with some absent. The sample carries tens of thousands of clones, roughly nine tenths recorded once. The material sequenced was CD8+ T cells from peripheral blood mononuclear cells, taken in the second trimester of pregnancy. The receptor set was obtained from a female donor with multiple sclerosis, enrolled in a pregnancy study.

J is TRBJ2-1 and V is TRBV6-4; maybe TRBD2 (5 bases). CDR3 length: 14 residues. Germline V gene lookup returns CDR1 MRHNA and CDR2 SNTAGT. V was clipped by 2 bases and J by 8 bases, with 13 bases between them. The CDR3 protein is CASSDGETGHEQFF. Written as DNA, the CDR3 is TGTGCCAGCAGTGACGGGGAGACCGGGCATGAGCAGTTCTTC.

This chain joins TRBV19 and TRBJ1-5, with a tentative D call TRBD1 (5 bases). V shed 2 bases and J shed 8 bases, with 10 bases lying between them. Germline V gene data show CDR1 as LNHDA and CDR2 as SQIVND (reference sequence). CDR3 length: 13 residues. The CDR3 sequence is CASSIWGGEPQHF. CDR3 coding DNA: TGTGCCAGTAGTATATGGGGGGGAGAGCCCCAGCATTTT. Full variable domain (outside the CDR3, taken from reference TRBV19 and TRBJ1-5): DGGITQSPKYLFRKEGQNVTLSCEQNLNHDAMYWYRQDPGQGLRLIYYSQIVNDFQKGDIAEGYSVSREKKESFPLTVTSAQKNPTAFYLCASSIWGGEPQHFGDGTRLSIL.

The chain employs TRBV11-3 and TRBJ1-5, with a possible D match to TRBD1 (5 bases). This CDR3 is 12 amino acids long. Germline V lookup: CDR1 SGHNT, CDR2 YENEEA. V dropped 10 bases and J dropped 11 bases, with 18 bases sitting between them. The CDR3 nucleotides are TGTGCCATCCTTAAGGGGTGTCGGACCCAGCATTTT. Protein: CAILKGCRTQHF.

The V and J genes are TRBV29-1 and TRBJ1-1; 8 positions match TRBD1. V lost 4 bases and J lost 4; bases outside the gene matches: 5. CDR3 length: 13 residues. Germline CDR1 SQVTM, CDR2 ANQGSEA. CDR3 residues: CSVGRQGATEAFF. The CDR3 DNA reads TGCAGCGTTGGTAGGCAGGGGGCCACTGAAGCTTTCTTT.

The chain uses TRBV11-2 and TRBJ2-7; 7 nucleotides agree with TRBD1. Germline CDR1 is SGHAT and CDR2 is FQNNGV. This CDR3 contains 14 residues. With V trimmed by 3 bases and J by 4 bases, 6 bases remained unmatched. The CDR3: CASSLAGTDYEQYF. In DNA, the CDR3 is TGTGCCAGCAGCTTGGCCGGGACAGATTACGAGCAGTACTTC.

V is TRBV21-1 and J is TRBJ1-1; the table's D gene call, TRBD1, was not cross checked with the DNA. TRBV21-1 has pseudogene status. The CDR3 length is 16 residues. In DNA, the CDR3 is TGTGCCAGCAGCAAATTTCCTACAGGGGTGAACACTGAAGCTTTCTTT. Translated, it gives CASSKFPTGVNTEAFF.

V gene TRBV4-3 combines with J gene TRBJ2-7; 7 bases align to TRBD1. With V trimmed by 4 bases and J by 2 bases, 5 bases remained unmatched. This CDR3 comprises 14 residues. From germline, CDR1 is LGHNA and CDR2 YSLEER. DNA for the CDR3: TGCGCCAGCAGCCTTGGGCAGGGGGCCTACGAGCAGTACTTC. This codes for CASSLGQGAYEQYF.

The rearrangement links TRBV27 to TRBJ2-7, with 11 positions matching TRBD2. This CDR3 contains 15 residues. V gave up 4 bases and J gave up 1 base; unmatched junction bases: 3. Germline CDR1 MNHEY, CDR2 SMNVEV (reference sequence). The CDR3 DNA is TGTGCCAGCAGTTCCAGACTAGCGGGATCCTACGAGCAGTACTTC. Translation gives CASSSRLAGSYEQYF.

This chain's CDR3 is CASSLAAGGETDTQYF. CDR3 nucleotide sequence: TGCGCCAGCAGCTTGGCCGCTGGGGGCGAGACAGATACGCAGTATTTT. J is TRBJ2-3 and V is TRBV5-1, with D possibly matching TRBD1 (6 bases). This CDR3 spans 16 amino acids. V shed 0 bases and J shed 3 bases, with 14 bases lying between them. Germline V gene lookup returns CDR1 SGHRS and CDR2 YFSETQ.

The rearrangement links TRBV25-1 to TRBJ2-2, with D possibly matching TRBD1 (6 bases). The germline V gene encodes CDR1 MGHDK and CDR2 SYGVNS. This CDR3 is built from 14 residues. V was pared by 4 bases and J by 3 bases, with 9 bases between. The CDR3 region has the DNA TGTGCCAGCAGTGGTTCAGGGGACACCGGGGAGCTGTTTTTT. This gives the protein CASSGSGDTGELFF.

The chain couples TRBV28 to TRBJ1-2; maybe TRBD1 (5 bases). V was trimmed by 3 bases and J by 9 bases, leaving 20 bases between them. The V gene's germline CDR1 is MDHEN and CDR2 SYDVKM. The CDR3 loop spans 15 amino acids. The CDR3 protein is CASSFPREGNRSYTF. The CDR3, as DNA: TGTGCCAGCAGTTTCCCCCGGGAGGGGAATAGGAGCTACACCTTC.

The V and J genes are TRBV11-2 and TRBJ2-1; 11 bases line up with TRBD2. CDR1 is SGHAT, CDR2 FQNNGV, per germline. The CDR3 has 15 amino acids. V was pared by 2 bases and J by 6 bases, with 3 bases of the junction left unmatched. The CDR3 bases are TGTGCCAGCAGCTTATTAGCGGGGGGGCCCAATGAGCAGTTCTTC. Its protein product is CASSLLAGGPNEQFF.

The J gene is TRBJ2-5, the V gene TRBV10-3; TRBD1 is a possible D gene (6 bases). CDR1 is ENHRY, CDR2 SYGVKD, per germline. V lost 0 bases and J lost 5, with 16 bases in between. CDR3 length equals 16 residues. The DNA of the CDR3 is TGTGCCATCAGTGAGTCAGGACAGAGGAAGGCGGAGACCCAGTACTTC. Translation gives CAISESGQRKAETQYF.

The rearrangement uses TRBV14 and TRBJ2-3, with a weak D call TRBD2 (7 bases). Germline V gene sequence: CDR1 SGHDN, CDR2 FVKESK. Trimming removed 4 bases at V and 3 bases at J, with 32 bases between. The CDR3 is 21 residues long. CDR3 DNA: TGTGCCAGCAGCCGGCTAGGGGGGCCAATTGAACGCGGGGGTTATACAGATACGCAGTATTTT. It translates to CASSRLGGPIERGGYTDTQYF.

The gene calls are TRBV4-1 and TRBJ2-2, with D possibly being TRBD2 (5 bases). CDR1 is MGHRA and CDR2 is YSYEKL in the germline V gene. Trimming removed 4 bases at V and 5 bases at J, with 8 bases between. The CDR3 runs 13 residues. The CDR3 DNA is TGCGCCAGCAGCCCCAGAGGGACCGGGGAGCTGTTTTTT. It codes for CASSPRGTGELFF.

The gene calls are TRBV2 and TRBJ1-2; TRBD1 aligns across 8 bases. The CDR3 sequence is 13 residues long. The V segment lost 3 bases and the J segment 7 bases; nucleotides outside the gene matches: 4. Germline assignment: CDR1 SNHLY and CDR2 FYNNEI. The CDR3 region has the DNA TGTGCCAGCAGTGACAGGGGGCCTGGTGGCTACACCTTC. Amino acid sequence: CASSDRGPGGYTF.

The chain is built from TRBV29-1 and TRBJ2-1; 10 nucleotides line up with TRBD1. The CDR3 runs 13 residues. V gave up 7 bases and J gave up 5 bases; unmatched junction bases: 5. CDR1 and CDR2 (germline): SQVTM, ANQGSEA. The DNA for the CDR3 is TGCAGCGCGGGGACAGGGGAACACAATGAGCAGTTCTTC. Translating gives CSAGTGEHNEQFF.

The sample holds a few counts of this clone. The chain joins TRBV27 to TRBJ1-6; D is uncertain. V was trimmed by 0 bases and J by 9 bases, leaving 9 bases between them. CDR3 length: 14 amino acids. CDR1 is MNHEY and CDR2 is SMNVEV in the germline V gene (reference sequence). In nucleotides, the CDR3 is TGTGCCAGCAGTTTATCGAGAATGGTTTCACCCCTCCACTTT. Translating gives CASSLSRMVSPLHF.